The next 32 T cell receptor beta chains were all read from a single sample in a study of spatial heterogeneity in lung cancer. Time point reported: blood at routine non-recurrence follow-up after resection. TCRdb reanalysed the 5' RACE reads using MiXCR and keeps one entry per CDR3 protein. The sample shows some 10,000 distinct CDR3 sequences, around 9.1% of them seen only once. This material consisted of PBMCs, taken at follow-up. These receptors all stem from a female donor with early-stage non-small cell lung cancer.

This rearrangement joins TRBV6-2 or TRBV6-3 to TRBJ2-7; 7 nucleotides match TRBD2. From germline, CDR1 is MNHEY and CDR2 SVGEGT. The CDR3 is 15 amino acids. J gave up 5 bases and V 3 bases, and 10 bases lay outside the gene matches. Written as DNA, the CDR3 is TGTGCCAGCAGTTATTTCCCGGCGGGGGACCACGAGCAGTACTTC. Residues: CASSYFPAGDHEQYF.

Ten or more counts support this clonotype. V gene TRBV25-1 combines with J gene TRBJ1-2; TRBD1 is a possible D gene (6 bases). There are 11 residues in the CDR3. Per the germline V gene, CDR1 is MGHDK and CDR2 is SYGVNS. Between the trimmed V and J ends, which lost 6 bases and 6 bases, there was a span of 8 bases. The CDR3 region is CASRQGDGYTF. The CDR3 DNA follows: TGTGCCAGCAGACAGGGTGATGGCTACACCTTC.

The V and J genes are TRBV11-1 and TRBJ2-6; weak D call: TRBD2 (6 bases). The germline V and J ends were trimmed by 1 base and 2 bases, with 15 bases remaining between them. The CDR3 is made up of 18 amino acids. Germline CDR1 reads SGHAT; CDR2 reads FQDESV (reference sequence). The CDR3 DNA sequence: TGTGCCAGCAGCTTAGTCGGAGGGGCCCTCACTGGGGCCAACGTCCTGACTTTC. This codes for CASSLVGGALTGANVLTF.

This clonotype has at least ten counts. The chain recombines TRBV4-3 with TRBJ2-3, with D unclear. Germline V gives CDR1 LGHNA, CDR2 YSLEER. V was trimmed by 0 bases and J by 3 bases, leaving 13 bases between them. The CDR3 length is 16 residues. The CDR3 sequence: CASSQDLGLKTDTQYF. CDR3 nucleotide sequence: TGCGCCAGCAGCCAAGATTTAGGGCTAAAGACAGATACGCAGTATTTT.

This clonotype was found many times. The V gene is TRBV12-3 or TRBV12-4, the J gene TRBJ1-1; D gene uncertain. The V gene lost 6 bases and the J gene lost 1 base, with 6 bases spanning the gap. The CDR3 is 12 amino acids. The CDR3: CASRSGNTEAFF. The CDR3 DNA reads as TGTGCCAGCAGGAGTGGGAACACTGAAGCTTTCTTT.

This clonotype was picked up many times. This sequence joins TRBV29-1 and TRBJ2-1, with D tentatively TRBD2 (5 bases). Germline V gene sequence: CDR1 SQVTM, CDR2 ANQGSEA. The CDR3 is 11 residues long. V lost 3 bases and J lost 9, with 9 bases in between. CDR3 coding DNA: TGCAGCGTTGAGAGAGGGAGTGAGCAGTTCTTC. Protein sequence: CSVERGSEQFF.

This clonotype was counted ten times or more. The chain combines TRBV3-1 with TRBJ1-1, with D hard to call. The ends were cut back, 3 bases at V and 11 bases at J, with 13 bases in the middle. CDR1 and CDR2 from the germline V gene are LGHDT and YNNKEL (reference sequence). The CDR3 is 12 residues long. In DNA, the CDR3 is TGTGCCAGCAGCCAGGTGGACGCCTACGCTTTCTTT. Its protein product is CASSQVDAYAFF.

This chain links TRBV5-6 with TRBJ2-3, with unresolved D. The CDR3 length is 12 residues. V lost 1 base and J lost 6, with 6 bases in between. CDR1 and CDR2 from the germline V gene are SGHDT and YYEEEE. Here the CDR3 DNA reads TGTGCCAGCAGCTTGAGATGGGATACGCAGTATTTT. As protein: CASSLRWDTQYF.

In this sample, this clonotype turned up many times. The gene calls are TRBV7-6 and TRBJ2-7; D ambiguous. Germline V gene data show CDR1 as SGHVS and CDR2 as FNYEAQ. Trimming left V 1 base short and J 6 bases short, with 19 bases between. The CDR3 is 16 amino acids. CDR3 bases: TGTGCCAGCAGCTTAGTTCCGGCGTCTAGTGGCGGCGAGCAGTACGTC. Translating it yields CASSLVPASSGGEQYV.

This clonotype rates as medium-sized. The CDR3 DNA reads as TGTGCCTGGAGGGGACTACCAAATGAGCAGTTCTTC. This encodes CAWRGLPNEQFF. The chain recombines TRBV30 with TRBJ2-1; 7 nucleotides line up with TRBD2. CDR1 is GTSNPN, CDR2 SVGIG, per germline (reference sequence). The CDR3 extends over 12 amino acids. Trimming removed 3 bases from V and 7 bases from J; junction bases left unmatched: 3.

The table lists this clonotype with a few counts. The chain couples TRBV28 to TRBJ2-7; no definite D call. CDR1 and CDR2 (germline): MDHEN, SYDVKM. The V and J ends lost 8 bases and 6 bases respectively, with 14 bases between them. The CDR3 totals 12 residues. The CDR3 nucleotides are TGTGCCAGCTGCCTTCAGTCAAGCGAGCAGTACTTC. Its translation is CASCLQSSEQYF.

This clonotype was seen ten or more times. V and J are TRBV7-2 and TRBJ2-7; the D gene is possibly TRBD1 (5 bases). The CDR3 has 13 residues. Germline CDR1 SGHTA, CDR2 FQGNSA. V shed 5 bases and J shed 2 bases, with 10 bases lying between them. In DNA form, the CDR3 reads TGTGCCAGCAGCATCAGACAGCCCTACGAGCAGTACTTC. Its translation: CASSIRQPYEQYF.

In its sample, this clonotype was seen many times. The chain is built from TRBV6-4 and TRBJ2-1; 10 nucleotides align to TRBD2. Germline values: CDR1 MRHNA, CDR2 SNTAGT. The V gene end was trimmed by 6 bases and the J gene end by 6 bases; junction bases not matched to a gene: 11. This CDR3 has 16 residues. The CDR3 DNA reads TGTGCCAGCAGCCCTCGGAGCGGGAGGGGCGGCAATGAGCAGTTCTTC. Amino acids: CASSPRSGRGGNEQFF.

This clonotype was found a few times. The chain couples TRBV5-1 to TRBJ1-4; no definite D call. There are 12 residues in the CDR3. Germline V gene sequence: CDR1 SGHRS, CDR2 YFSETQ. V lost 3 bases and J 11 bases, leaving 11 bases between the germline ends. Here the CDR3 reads CASSSDGNKLFF. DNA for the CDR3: TGCGCCAGCAGCTCCGACGGGAATAAACTGTTTTTT.

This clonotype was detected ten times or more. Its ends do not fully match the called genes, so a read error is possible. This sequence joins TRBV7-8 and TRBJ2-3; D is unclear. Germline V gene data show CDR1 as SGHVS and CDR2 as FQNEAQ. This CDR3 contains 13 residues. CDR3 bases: TGTGCCAGCAGCTTAGGCGGTTGGGTCCGAGAGAATTTT. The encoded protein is CASSLGGWVRENF.

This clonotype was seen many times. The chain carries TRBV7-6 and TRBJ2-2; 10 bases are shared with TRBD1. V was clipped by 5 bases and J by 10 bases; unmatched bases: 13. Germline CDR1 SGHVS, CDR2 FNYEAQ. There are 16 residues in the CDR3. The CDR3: CASSRRGTGETAELFF. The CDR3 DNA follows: TGTGCCAGCAGCCGAAGGGGGACAGGGGAAACAGCGGAGCTGTTTTTT.

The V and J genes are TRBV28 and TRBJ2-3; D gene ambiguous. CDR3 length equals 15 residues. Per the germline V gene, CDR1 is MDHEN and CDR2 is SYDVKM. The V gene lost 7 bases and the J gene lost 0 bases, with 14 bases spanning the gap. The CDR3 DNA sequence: TGTGCCAGCAAATACCGGGTCTCTAGCACAGATACGCAGTATTTT. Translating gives CASKYRVSSTDTQYF.

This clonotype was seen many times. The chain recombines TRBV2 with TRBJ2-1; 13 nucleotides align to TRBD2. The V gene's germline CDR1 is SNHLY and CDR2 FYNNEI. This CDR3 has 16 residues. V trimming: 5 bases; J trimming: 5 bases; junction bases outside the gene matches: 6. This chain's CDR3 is CASSWGLAGFNNEQFF. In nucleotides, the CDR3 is TGTGCCAGCAGTTGGGGACTAGCGGGATTTAACAATGAGCAGTTCTTC.

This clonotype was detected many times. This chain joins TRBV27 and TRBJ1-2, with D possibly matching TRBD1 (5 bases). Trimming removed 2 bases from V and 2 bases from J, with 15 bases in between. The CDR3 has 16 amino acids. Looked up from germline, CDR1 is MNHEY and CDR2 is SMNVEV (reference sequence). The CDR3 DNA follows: TGTGCCAGCAGTTTAGGCCCCAGGGAGAACAACTATGGCTACACCTTC. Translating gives CASSLGPRENNYGYTF.

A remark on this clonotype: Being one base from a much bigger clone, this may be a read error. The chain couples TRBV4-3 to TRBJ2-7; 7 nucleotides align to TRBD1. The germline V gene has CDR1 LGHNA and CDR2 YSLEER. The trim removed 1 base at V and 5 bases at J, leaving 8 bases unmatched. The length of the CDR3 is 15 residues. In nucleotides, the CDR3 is TGCGCCAGCAGCCAAGGGGACAGTCCTGCCAACGAGCAGTACTTC. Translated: CASSQGDSPANEQYF.

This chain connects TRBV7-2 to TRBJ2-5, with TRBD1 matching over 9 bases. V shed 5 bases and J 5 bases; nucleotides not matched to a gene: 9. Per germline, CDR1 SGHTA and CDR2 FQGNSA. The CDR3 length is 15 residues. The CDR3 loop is CASSLPTGGGETQYF. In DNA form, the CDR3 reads TGTGCCAGCAGCCTCCCAACAGGGGGCGGCGAGACCCAGTACTTC.

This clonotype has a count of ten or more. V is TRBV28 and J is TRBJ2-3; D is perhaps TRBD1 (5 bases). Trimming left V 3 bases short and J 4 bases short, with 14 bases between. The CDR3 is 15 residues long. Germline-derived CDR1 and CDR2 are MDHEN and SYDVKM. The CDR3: CASSLVGRVADTQYF. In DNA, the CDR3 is TGTGCCAGCAGTTTGGTCGGCAGGGTGGCAGATACGCAGTATTTT.

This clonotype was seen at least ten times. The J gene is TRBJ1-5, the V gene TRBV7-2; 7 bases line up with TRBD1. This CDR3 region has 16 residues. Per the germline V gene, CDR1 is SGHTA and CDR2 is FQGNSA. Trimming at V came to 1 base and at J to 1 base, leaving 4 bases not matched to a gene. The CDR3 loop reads CASSLVGGQSNQPQHF. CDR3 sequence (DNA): TGTGCCAGCAGCTTAGTTGGGGGACAGAGCAATCAGCCCCAGCATTTT. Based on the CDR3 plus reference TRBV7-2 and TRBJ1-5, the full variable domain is GAGVSQSPSNKVTEKGKDVELRCDPISGHTALYWYRQSLGQGLEFLIYFQGNSAPDKSGLPSDRFSAERTGGSVSTLTIQRTQQEDSAVYLCASSLVGGQSNQPQHFGDGTRLSIL.

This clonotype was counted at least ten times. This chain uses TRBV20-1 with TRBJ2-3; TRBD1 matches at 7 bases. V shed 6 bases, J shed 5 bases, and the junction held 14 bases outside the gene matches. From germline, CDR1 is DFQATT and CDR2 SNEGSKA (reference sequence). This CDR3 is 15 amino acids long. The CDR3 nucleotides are TGCAGTGCGATGAACCTAGACAGGGTTAGAGATACGCAGTATTTT. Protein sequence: CSAMNLDRVRDTQYF.

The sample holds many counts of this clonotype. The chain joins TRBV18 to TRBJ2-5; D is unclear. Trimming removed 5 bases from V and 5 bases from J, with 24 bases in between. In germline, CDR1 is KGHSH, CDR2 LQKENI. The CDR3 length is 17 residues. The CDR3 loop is CASSTTILGTVGETQYF. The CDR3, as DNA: TGTGCCAGCTCAACCACTATTTTGGGAACGGTTGGGGAGACCCAGTACTTC. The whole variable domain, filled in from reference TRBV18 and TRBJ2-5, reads NAGVMQNPRHLVRRRGQEARLRCSPMKGHSHVYWYRQLPEEGLKFMVYLQKENIIDESGMPKERFSAEFPKEGPSILRIQQVVRGDSAAYFCASSTTILGTVGETQYFGPGTRLLVL.

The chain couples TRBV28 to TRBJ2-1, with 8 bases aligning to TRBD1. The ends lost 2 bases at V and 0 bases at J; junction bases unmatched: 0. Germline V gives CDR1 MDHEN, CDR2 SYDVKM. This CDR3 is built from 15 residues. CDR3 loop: CASSLGQGSYNEQFF. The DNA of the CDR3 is TGTGCCAGCAGTTTAGGACAGGGCTCCTACAATGAGCAGTTCTTC.

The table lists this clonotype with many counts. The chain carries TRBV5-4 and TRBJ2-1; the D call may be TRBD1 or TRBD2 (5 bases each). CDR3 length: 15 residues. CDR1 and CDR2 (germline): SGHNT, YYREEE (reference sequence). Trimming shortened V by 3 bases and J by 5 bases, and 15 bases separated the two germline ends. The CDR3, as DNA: TGTGCCAGCAGCTCCTCCGGGACGGCGGACAATGAGCAGTTCTTC. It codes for CASSSSGTADNEQFF.

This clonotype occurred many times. CDR3 residues: CASSDSAGGPKTQYF. The DNA for the CDR3 is TGTGCCAGCAGTGACTCGGCGGGGGGGCCGAAGACCCAGTACTTC. The chain employs TRBV6-4 and TRBJ2-5, with 9 bases that match TRBD2. Unmatched junction bases numbered 5, after V lost 0 bases and J lost 6 bases. This CDR3 has 15 amino acids. Germline-derived CDR1 and CDR2 are MRHNA and SNTAGT.

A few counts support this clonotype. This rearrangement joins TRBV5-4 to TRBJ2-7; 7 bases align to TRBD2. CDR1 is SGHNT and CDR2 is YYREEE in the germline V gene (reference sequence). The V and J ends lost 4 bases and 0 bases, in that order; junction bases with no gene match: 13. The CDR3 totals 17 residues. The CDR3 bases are TGTGCCAGCAGCCGTGGGAAGACGGGGGGAGGCTCCTACGAGCAGTACTTC. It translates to CASSRGKTGGGSYEQYF.

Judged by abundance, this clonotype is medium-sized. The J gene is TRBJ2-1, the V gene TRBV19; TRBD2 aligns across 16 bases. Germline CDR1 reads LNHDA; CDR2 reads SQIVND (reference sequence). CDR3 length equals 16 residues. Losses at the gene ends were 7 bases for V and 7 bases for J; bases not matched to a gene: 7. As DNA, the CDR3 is TGTGCCAGTATCGGGACTAGCGGGAGGGCCAATAATGAGCAGTTCTTC. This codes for CASIGTSGRANNEQFF. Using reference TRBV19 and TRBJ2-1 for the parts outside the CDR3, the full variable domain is DGGITQSPKYLFRKEGQNVTLSCEQNLNHDAMYWYRQDPGQGLRLIYYSQIVNDFQKGDIAEGYSVSREKKESFPLTVTSAQKNPTAFYLCASIGTSGRANNEQFFGPGTRLTVL.

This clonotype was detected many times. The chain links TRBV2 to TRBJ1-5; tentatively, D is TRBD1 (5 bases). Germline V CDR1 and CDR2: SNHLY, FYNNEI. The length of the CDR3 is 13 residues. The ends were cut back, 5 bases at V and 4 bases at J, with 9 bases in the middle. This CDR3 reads CASSWDGNQPQHF. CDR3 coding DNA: TGTGCCAGCAGTTGGGACGGAAATCAGCCCCAGCATTTT.

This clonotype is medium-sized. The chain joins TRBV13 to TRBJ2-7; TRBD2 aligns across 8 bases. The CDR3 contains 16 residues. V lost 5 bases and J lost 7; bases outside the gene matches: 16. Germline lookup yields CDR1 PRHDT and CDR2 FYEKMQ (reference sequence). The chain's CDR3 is CASSPLADGGVYEQYF. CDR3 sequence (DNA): TGTGCCAGCAGCCCACTAGCGGACGGAGGGGTATATGAGCAGTACTTC.